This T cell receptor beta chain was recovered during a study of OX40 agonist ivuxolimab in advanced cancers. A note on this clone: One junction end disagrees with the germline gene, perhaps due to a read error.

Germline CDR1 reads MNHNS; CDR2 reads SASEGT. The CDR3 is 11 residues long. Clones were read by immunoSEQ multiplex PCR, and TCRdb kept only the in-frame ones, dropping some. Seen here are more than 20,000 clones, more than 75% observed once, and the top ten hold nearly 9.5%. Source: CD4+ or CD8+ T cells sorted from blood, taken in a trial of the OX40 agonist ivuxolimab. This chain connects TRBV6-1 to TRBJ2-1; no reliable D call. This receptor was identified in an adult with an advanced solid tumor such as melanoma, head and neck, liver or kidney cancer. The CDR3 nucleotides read TGTGCCAGCAGTTCGCCCCCCGAGCGGTTCTTC. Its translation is CASSSPPERFF.